This note documents a single TCR beta chain sequence. There is no known antigen for this receptor. There are no base qualities to consult, and no much larger clone falls within one base. TRB sequencing used genomic DNA with the immunoSEQ assay at survey resolution or the hsTCRB kit. Concerning the study's data processing: The immunoSEQ software was used for initial read processing, and the LymphoSeq R package was used for repertoire analyses. Clonality was computed as 1 minus normalized Shannon entropy, and a Gini coefficient was also calculated for each TRB dataset. To infer phenotypes in unsorted samples, TRB sequences from sorted subsets of the recipient or donor were mapped onto unsorted samples from the same recipient. TCRdb re-hosts the immuneACCESS table, in-frame sequences only. Its copies lack some clones; in the studies checked, an unresolved V gene accounts for under half of them, and the cause for the rest is not known. The DNA was the basis for D and trimming; V, J and clone size are from that table. Present in this sample are about 66,000 clones, approximately 92% of which were seen just once. Of the sample, about 3% is held by the ten largest clones.

This entry is derived from a study of T cells after posttransplantation cyclophosphamide (dated by TCRdb to 2016 to 2017). Context from the whole study: The study tracked T cell repertoire reconstitution by TRB sequencing after myeloablative bone marrow transplantation using posttransplantation cyclophosphamide as GVHD prophylaxis. Blood from all 35 or so PTCy patients who had 1-year posttransplant specimens underwent TRB sequencing. Public TRB sequences were searched against a database of over 3,500 sequences associated with responses to pathogens, tumor antigens, self-antigens and alloantigens. Samples from 35 PTCy-treated patients and under 20 related bone marrow donors of those patients were subjected to antigen receptor sequencing. Because TRA and TRB clonality were tightly correlated in nine or ten samples, subsequent TCR analyses were focused on TRB only. TRB sequencing was also done on up to roughly 3 additional blood samples from 2 to 5.2 years after transplant in 3 patients, and on pretransplant blood from several patients. What the study reported, not specific to this receptor: Across the roughly 48 patients, TRB clonality was highly associated with recipient CMV seropositivity and CMV reactivation, and diversity with PTCy was similar to that in the CNI/methotrexate controls. Donor-recipient similarity was low at 1-2 months but increased during the first year, and donor CD8+ memory clones often dominated later blood repertoires. The TRB repertoires of T cells infiltrating skin or the GI tract showed only limited overlap with the TRB repertoires found in blood.

Peripheral blood samples were provided by related bone marrow donors on the day of marrow donation. Peripheral blood and bone marrow mononuclear cells were isolated by Ficoll-Hypaque density centrifugation and were cryopreserved. The sequence was collected from a young woman in good health and a related stem cell transplant donor. What was sequenced was PBMCs.

The CDR3 is CASSRQGGGGTGELFF. The DNA is as follows: TGTGCCAGTAGCCGTCAGGGAGGGGGAGGGACCGGGGAGCTGTTTTTT. The receptor chain draws on TRBV19 and TRBJ2-2, and perhaps TRBD2 as D gene, on 7 matching bases. CDR1 and CDR2 were assigned from the germline V gene (reference sequence) as LNHDA and SQIVND. There are 16 amino acids in the CDR3, from cysteine to phenylalanine inclusive. Only the CDR3 portion is preserved as DNA: 48 bases, with reading frame beginning at the first base. Trimming removed 6 bases from V and 5 bases from J, leaving 19 bases between the germline ends.